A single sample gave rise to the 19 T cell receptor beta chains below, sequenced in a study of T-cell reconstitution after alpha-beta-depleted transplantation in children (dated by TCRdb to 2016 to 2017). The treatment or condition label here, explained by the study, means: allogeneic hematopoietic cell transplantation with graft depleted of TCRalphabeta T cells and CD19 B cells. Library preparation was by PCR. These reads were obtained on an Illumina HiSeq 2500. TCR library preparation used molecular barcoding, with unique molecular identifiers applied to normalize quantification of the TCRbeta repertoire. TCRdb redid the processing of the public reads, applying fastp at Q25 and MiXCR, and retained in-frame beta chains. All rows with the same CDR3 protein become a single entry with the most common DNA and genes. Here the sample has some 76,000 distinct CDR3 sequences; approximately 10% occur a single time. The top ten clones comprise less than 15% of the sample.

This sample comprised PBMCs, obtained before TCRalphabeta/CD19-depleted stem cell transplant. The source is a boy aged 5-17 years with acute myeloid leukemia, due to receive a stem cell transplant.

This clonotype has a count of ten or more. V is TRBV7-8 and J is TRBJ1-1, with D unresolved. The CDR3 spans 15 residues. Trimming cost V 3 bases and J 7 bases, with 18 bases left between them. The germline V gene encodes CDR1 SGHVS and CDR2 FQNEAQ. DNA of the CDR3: TGTGCCAGCAGCTTGCTCCAGGTCTCCTCCGGTGAAGCTTTCTTT. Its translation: CASSLLQVSSGEAFF.

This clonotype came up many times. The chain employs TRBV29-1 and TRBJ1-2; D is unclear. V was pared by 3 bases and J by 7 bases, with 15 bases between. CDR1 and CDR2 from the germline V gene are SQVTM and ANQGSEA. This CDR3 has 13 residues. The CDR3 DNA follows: TGCAGCGTTGAGACCGCTCTTTTTACTGGCTACACCTTC. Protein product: CSVETALFTGYTF.

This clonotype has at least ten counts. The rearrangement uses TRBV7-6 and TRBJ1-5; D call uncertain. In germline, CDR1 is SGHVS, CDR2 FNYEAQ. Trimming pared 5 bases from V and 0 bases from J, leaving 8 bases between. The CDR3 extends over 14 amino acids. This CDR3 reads CASSPWGSNQPQHF. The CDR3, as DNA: TGTGCCAGCAGCCCCTGGGGTAGCAATCAGCCCCAGCATTTT.

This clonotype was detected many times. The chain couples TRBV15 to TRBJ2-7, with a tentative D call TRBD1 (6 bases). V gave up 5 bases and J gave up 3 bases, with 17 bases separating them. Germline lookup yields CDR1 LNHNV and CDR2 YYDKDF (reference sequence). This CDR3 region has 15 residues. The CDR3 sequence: CATSDGKGQFYEQYV. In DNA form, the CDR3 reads TGTGCCACCAGCGACGGAAAGGGACAATTCTACGAGCAGTACGTC.

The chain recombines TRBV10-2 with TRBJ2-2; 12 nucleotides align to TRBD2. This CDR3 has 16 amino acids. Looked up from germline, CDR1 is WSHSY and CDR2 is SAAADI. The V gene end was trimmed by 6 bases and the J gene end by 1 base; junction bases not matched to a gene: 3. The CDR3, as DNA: TGCGCCAGCAGCTTACTAGCGGGGGGGAACACCGGGGAGCTGTTTTTT. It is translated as CASSLLAGGNTGELFF.

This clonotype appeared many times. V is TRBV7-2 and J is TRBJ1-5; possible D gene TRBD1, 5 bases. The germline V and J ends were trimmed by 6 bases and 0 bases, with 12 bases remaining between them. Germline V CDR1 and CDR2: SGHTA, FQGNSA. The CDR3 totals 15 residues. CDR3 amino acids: CASSPQGYSNQPQHF. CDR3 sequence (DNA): TGTGCCAGCAGTCCCCAGGGTTATAGCAATCAGCCCCAGCATTTT.

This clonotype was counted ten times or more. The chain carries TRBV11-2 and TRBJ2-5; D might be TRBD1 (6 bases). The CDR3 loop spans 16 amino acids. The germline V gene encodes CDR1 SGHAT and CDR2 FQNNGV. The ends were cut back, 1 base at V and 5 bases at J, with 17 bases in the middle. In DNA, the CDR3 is TGTGCCAGCAGCTTAGGGGGGCCTGGGGGCGGCGAGACCCAGTACTTC. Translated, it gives CASSLGGPGGGETQYF.

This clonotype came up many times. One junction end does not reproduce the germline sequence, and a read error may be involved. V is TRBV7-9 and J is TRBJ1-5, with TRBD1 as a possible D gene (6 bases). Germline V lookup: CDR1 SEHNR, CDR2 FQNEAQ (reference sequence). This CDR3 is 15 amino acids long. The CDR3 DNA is TGTGCCAGCAGCGCCGACAGGACTAGCGATCAGCCCCAGCATTTT. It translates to CASSADRTSDQPQHF.

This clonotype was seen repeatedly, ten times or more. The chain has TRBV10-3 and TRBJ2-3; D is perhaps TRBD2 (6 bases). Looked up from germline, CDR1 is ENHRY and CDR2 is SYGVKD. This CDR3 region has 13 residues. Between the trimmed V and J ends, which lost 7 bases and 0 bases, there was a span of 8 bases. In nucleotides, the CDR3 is TGTGCCATCAAACTAGCCAGCACAGATACGCAGTATTTT. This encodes CAIKLASTDTQYF.

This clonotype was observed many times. CDR3 residues: CASSGPAGLASADTQYF. In DNA form, the CDR3 reads TGTGCCAGCAGCGGGCCTGCGGGACTAGCGAGCGCAGATACGCAGTATTTT. The chain links TRBV13 to TRBJ2-3, with 10 positions matching TRBD2. The CDR3 is made up of 17 amino acids. Germline lookup yields CDR1 PRHDT and CDR2 FYEKMQ (reference sequence). The V gene end was trimmed by 5 bases and the J gene end by 4 bases; junction bases not matched to a gene: 12. Full variable domain (remainder filled in from reference TRBV13 and TRBJ2-3): AAGVIQSPRHLIKEKRETATLKCYPIPRHDTVYWYQQGPGQDPQFLISFYEKMQSDKGSIPDRFSAQQFSDYHSELNMSSLELGDSALYFCASSGPAGLASADTQYFGPGTRLTVL.

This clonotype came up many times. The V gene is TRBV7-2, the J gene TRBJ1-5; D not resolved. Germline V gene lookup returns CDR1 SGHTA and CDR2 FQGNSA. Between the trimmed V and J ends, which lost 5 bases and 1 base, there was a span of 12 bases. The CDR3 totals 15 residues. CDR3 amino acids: CASSVSTRSNQPQHF. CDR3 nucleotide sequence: TGTGCCAGCAGCGTTTCCACACGGAGCAATCAGCCCCAGCATTTT.

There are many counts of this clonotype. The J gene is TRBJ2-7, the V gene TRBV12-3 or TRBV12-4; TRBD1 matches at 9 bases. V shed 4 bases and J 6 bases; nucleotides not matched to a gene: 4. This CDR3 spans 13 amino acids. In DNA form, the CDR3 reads TGTGCCAGCAGTTCCGGGACAGGGATCGAGCAGTACTTC. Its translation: CASSSGTGIEQYF.

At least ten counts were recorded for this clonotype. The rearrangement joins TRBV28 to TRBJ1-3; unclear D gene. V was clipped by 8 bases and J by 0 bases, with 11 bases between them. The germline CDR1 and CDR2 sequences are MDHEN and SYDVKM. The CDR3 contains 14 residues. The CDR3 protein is CASGERHSGNTIYF. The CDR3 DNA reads TGTGCCAGCGGCGAGAGACACTCTGGAAACACCATATATTTT.

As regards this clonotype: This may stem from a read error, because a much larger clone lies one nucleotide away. The CDR3: CASSLDGLSTIGQFF. In nucleotides, the CDR3 is TGTGCTAGCAGCTTGGACGGCTTATCTACAATCGGGCAGTTCTTC. The chain uses TRBV7-7 and TRBJ2-1; D gene unclear. Per the germline V gene, CDR1 is SSHAT and CDR2 is FNYEAQ (reference sequence). The CDR3 runs 15 residues.

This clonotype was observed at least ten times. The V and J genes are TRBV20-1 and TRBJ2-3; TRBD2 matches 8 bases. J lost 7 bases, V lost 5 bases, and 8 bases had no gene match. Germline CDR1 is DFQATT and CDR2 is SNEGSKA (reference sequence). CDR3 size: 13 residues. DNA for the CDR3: TGCAGTGCTGGAAGCGGGGGAGAAAATACGCAGTATTTT. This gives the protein CSAGSGGENTQYF.

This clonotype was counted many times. CDR3 coding DNA: TGTGCCAGCAGTTACGGACAGGGAACCACTGAAGCTTTCTTT. Translation gives CASSYGQGTTEAFF. The V gene is TRBV6-5, the J gene TRBJ1-1; 8 bases line up with TRBD1. The CDR3 consists of 14 residues. Germline-derived CDR1 and CDR2 are MNHEY and SVGAGI. Losses at the gene ends were 2 bases for V and 4 bases for J; bases not matched to a gene: 3.

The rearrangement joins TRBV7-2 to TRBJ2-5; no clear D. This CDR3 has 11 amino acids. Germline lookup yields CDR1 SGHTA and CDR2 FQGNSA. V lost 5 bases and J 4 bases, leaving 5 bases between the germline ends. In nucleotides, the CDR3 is TGTGCCAGCAGCCCCTTAGAGACCCAGTACTTC. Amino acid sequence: CASSPLETQYF.

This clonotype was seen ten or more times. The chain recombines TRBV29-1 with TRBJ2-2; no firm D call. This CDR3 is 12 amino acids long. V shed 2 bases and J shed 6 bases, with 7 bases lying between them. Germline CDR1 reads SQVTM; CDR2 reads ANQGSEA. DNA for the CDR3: TGCAGCGTTGAACGTCACCCCGGGGAGCTGTTTTTT. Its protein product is CSVERHPGELFF.

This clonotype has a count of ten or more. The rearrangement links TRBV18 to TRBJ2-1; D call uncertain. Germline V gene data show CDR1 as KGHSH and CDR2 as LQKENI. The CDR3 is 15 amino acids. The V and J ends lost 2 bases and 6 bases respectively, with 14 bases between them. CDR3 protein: CASSPKESVGNEQFF. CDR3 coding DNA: TGTGCCAGCTCACCAAAGGAGTCGGTGGGCAATGAGCAGTTCTTC.